A single sample gave rise to the 26 T cell receptor beta chains below, sequenced in a study of response to subunit inactivated influenza vaccine. MiXCR, run by TCRdb on the RT-PCR reads, gives a single entry per CDR3 protein. The sample has fewer than 600,000 distinct CDR3 sequences; under 8.5% are singletons. The sequenced sample was PBMCs from blood, obtained around 25 months after vaccination. These receptor sequences come from a man aged 50 to 69 who received an inactivated influenza vaccine.

This clonotype was seen a handful of times. The rearrangement uses TRBV3-1 and TRBJ2-1, with D perhaps TRBD2 (6 bases). Germline lookup yields CDR1 LGHDT and CDR2 YNNKEL (reference sequence). CDR3 size: 14 residues. Trimming removed 2 bases from V and 9 bases from J, with 14 bases in between. The CDR3 DNA reads as TGTGCCAGCAGCCAAACACGCGCGCGGGGTGAGCAGTTCTTC. As protein: CASSQTRARGEQFF.

V usage is TRBV20-1 and J usage is TRBJ2-5, with D tentatively TRBD1 or TRBD2 (5 bases each). Between the trimmed V and J ends, which lost 8 bases and 2 bases, there was a span of 15 bases. CDR1 is DFQATT and CDR2 is SNEGSKA in the germline V gene (reference sequence). This CDR3 contains 13 residues. CDR3 residues: CSTRDGLQETQYF. The CDR3 DNA is TGCAGTACTCGGGACGGTCTACAAGAGACCCAGTACTTC.

This clonotype was recorded many times. The chain recombines TRBV15 with TRBJ2-4, with D perhaps TRBD2 (6 bases). Germline values: CDR1 LNHNV, CDR2 YYDKDF (reference sequence). The CDR3 is 16 residues long. V lost 6 bases to trimming and J lost 1 base, with 16 bases between them. For the CDR3, the DNA is TGTGCCACCAGGCCCCATGGGGGGTCGGCCAAAAACATTCAGTACTTC. The encoded protein is CATRPHGGSAKNIQYF.

This clonotype was detected ten times or more. The chain employs TRBV11-1 and TRBJ2-3, with D unclear. The CDR3 runs to 13 residues. V lost 1 base, J lost 4 bases, and 6 bases lay in between. Per germline, CDR1 SGHAT and CDR2 FQDESV (reference sequence). CDR3 nucleotides: TGTGCCAGCAGCTTAGGCTCCTCAGATACGCAGTATTTT. Residues: CASSLGSSDTQYF.

This clonotype was picked up many times. The chain is built from TRBV30 and TRBJ2-7; TRBD1 or TRBD2 may be the D gene (5 bases each). The CDR3 covers 14 residues. Deletions cut 2 bases from V and 2 bases from J, with 13 bases between. Germline CDR1 is GTSNPN and CDR2 is SVGIG (reference sequence). This CDR3 reads CAWSSRDGTYEQYF. Here the CDR3 DNA reads TGTGCCTGGAGTAGCCGGGACGGTACCTACGAGCAGTACTTC.

The V and J genes are TRBV12-3 or TRBV12-4 and TRBJ1-6; perhaps TRBD1 as D (5 bases). The V and J ends lost 7 bases and 0 bases respectively, with 10 bases between them. There are 15 residues in the CDR3. The CDR3 here is CASKSGNSYNSPLHF. For the CDR3, the DNA is TGTGCCAGCAAATCAGGGAACTCCTATAATTCACCCCTCCACTTT.

This sequence joins TRBV29-1 and TRBJ2-1, with 15 nucleotides matching TRBD2. CDR3 length: 16 amino acids. V lost 1 base, J lost 6 bases, and 4 bases stayed unmatched. From germline, CDR1 is SQVTM and CDR2 ANQGSEA. CDR3 amino acids: CSVEGRTSGRGNEQFF. CDR3 bases: TGCAGCGTTGAAGGCAGGACTAGCGGGAGGGGCAATGAGCAGTTCTTC.

This clonotype occurred many times. CDR3 protein: CASSLSGATYNEQFF. CDR3 nucleotide sequence: TGTGCCAGCAGCTTAAGCGGGGCCACCTACAATGAGCAGTTCTTC. The rearrangement uses TRBV7-6 and TRBJ2-1, with 7 bases lining up with TRBD2. This CDR3 is 15 amino acids long. V shed 2 bases and J 2 bases; nucleotides not matched to a gene: 3. The germline CDR1 and CDR2 sequences are SGHVS and FNYEAQ.

The chain has TRBV28 and TRBJ1-1; unclear D gene. This CDR3 comprises 14 residues. Germline CDR1 reads MDHEN; CDR2 reads SYDVKM. V shed 5 bases and J shed 2 bases, with 12 bases lying between them. The CDR3 DNA is TGTGCCAGCAGTCACGGGCTCTCCAACACTGAAGCTTTCTTT. It is translated as CASSHGLSNTEAFF.

This clonotype was detected ten times or more. The chain employs TRBV5-1 and TRBJ1-1; D gene uncertain. CDR3 length: 14 amino acids. Trimming took off 3 bases at V and 3 bases at J, with 12 bases between the two ends. In germline, CDR1 is SGHRS, CDR2 YFSETQ. CDR3 bases: TGCGCCAGCAGCTCGGGTAGACGGGACACTGAAGCTTTCTTT. Translation gives CASSSGRRDTEAFF. Drawing the rest from reference TRBV5-1 and TRBJ1-1, the complete variable domain is KAGVTQTPRYLIKTRGQQVTLSCSPISGHRSVSWYQQTPGQGLQFLFEYFSETQRNKGNFPGRFSGRQFSNSRSEMNVSTLELGDSALYLCASSSGRRDTEAFFGQGTRLTVV.

This clonotype was counted a few times. V gene TRBV3-1 combines with J gene TRBJ1-2; no clear D gene. The CDR3 is 14 residues long. V was pared by 3 bases and J by 8 bases, with 16 bases between. CDR1 and CDR2 from the germline V gene are LGHDT and YNNKEL (reference sequence). The CDR3 nucleotides read TGTGCCAGCAGCCAGGGCTCGTGGATGGCAGGCTACACCTTC. Translated, it gives CASSQGSWMAGYTF.

Only a few counts were recorded for this clonotype. The rearrangement joins TRBV5-6 to TRBJ2-1, with TRBD2 matching 7 bases. With 2 bases clipped from V and 3 bases from J, the junction kept 17 bases outside the gene matches. The germline gives CDR1 SGHDT, CDR2 YYEEEE. The CDR3 covers 19 residues. CDR3: CASSLIGLVPQAVYNEQFF. As DNA, the CDR3 is TGTGCCAGCAGCTTAATCGGACTAGTTCCCCAAGCCGTCTACAATGAGCAGTTCTTC.

The rearrangement joins TRBV6-1 to TRBJ1-3, with no clear D. CDR3 length: 14 amino acids. Per the germline V gene, CDR1 is MNHNS and CDR2 is SASEGT. V was clipped by 6 bases and J by 0 bases, with 9 bases between them. CDR3 bases: TGTGCCAGCAGAAGGAGGTACTCTGGAAACACCATATATTTT. This gives the protein CASRRRYSGNTIYF.

This clonotype was observed at least ten times. The rearrangement joins TRBV11-2 to TRBJ2-2; D unclear. This CDR3 comprises 15 residues. Trimming removed 2 bases from V and 4 bases from J, with 11 bases in between. Germline CDR1 and CDR2: SGHAT and FQNNGV. The CDR3 loop is CASSLQATLTGELFF. CDR3 nucleotide sequence: TGTGCCAGCAGCTTACAAGCGACCCTCACCGGGGAGCTGTTTTTT.

This sequence joins TRBV24-1 and TRBJ1-5; no reliable D call. The length of the CDR3 is 14 residues. Germline CDR1 and CDR2: KGHDR and SFDVKD. Trimming took off 0 bases at V and 6 bases at J, with 8 bases between the two ends. The CDR3 here is CATSDLVRAQPQHF. The CDR3 region has the DNA TGTGCCACCAGTGATTTGGTCCGGGCTCAGCCCCAGCATTTT.

This clonotype was seen many times. The gene calls are TRBV7-8 and TRBJ2-2; TRBD2 matches at 10 bases. Germline CDR1 SGHVS, CDR2 FQNEAQ. Germline trimming cut 4 bases from V and 1 base from J; bases unmatched to any gene: 3. The CDR3 is 16 amino acids. The CDR3 here is CASSSRLAGNTGELFF. CDR3 bases: TGTGCCAGCAGCTCCCGACTAGCGGGGAACACCGGGGAGCTGTTTTTT.

The chain joins TRBV13 to TRBJ2-7; 7 bases fit TRBD2. J gave up 0 bases and V 5 bases, and 7 bases lay outside the gene matches. The CDR3 covers 15 residues. From germline, CDR1 is PRHDT and CDR2 FYEKMQ (reference sequence). CDR3 sequence: CASSPSSGSSYEQYF. The DNA of the CDR3 is TGTGCCAGCAGCCCATCTAGCGGAAGCTCCTACGAGCAGTACTTC.

The chain links TRBV7-2 to TRBJ2-1; 7 nucleotides agree with TRBD2. Trimming at V came to 5 bases and at J to 8 bases, leaving 9 bases not matched to a gene. The CDR3 extends over 14 amino acids. The germline gives CDR1 SGHTA, CDR2 FQGNSA. The CDR3 reads CASSPISAGDEQFF. CDR3 bases: TGTGCCAGCAGCCCCATCTCGGCGGGGGATGAGCAGTTCTTC.

The chain has TRBV10-3 and TRBJ1-1; tentatively, D is TRBD1 (5 bases). The V and J ends lost 4 bases and 0 bases respectively, with 9 bases between them. The CDR3 is 14 residues long. The germline gives CDR1 ENHRY, CDR2 SYGVKD. CDR3 amino acids: CAISGRGVNTEAFF. The CDR3 DNA follows: TGTGCCATCAGTGGAAGGGGAGTGAACACTGAAGCTTTCTTT.

The rearrangement links TRBV4-2 to TRBJ2-4; 7 bases map to TRBD1. Germline values: CDR1 LGHNA, CDR2 YNFKEQ. The CDR3 spans 14 residues. Losses at the gene ends were 4 bases for V and 8 bases for J; bases not matched to a gene: 8. In DNA, the CDR3 is TGTGCCAGCAGCCCGACAGGGAGCGTGGACATTCAGTACTTC. This translates into CASSPTGSVDIQYF.

At least ten counts were recorded for this clonotype. J is TRBJ1-3 and V is TRBV20-1; D might be TRBD1 (5 bases). Trimming shortened V by 1 base and J by 0 bases, and 10 bases separated the two germline ends. The CDR3 is 15 residues long. Per the germline V gene, CDR1 is DFQATT and CDR2 is SNEGSKA (reference sequence). The DNA of the CDR3 is TGCAGTGCTAGAGGGGGCCGGGGCTCTGGAAACACCATATATTTT. Translating it yields CSARGGRGSGNTIYF.

The chain couples TRBV24-1 to TRBJ2-2; TRBD1 matches at 9 bases. The CDR3 covers 16 residues. Unmatched junction bases numbered 6, after V lost 1 base and J lost 7 bases. The V gene's germline CDR1 is KGHDR and CDR2 SFDVKD. CDR3 amino acids: CATSDLRTGDHGELFF. For the CDR3, the DNA is TGTGCCACCAGTGATTTAAGGACAGGGGATCACGGGGAGCTGTTTTTT.

This clonotype showed up just a few times. This rearrangement joins TRBV11-3 to TRBJ2-3, with D tentatively TRBD1 (5 bases). V was trimmed by 3 bases and J by 4 bases, leaving 8 bases between them. This CDR3 has 13 amino acids. Germline V gene data show CDR1 as SGHNT and CDR2 as YENEEA. As DNA, the CDR3 is TGTGCCAGCAGCTTCGGACAAGCAGATACGCAGTATTTT. Its protein is CASSFGQADTQYF.

This clonotype came up a few times. The V gene is TRBV20-1, the J gene TRBJ2-1, with TRBD2 matching 7 bases. The germline CDR1 and CDR2 sequences are DFQATT and SNEGSKA (reference sequence). V lost 6 bases to trimming and J lost 7 bases; unmatched junction nucleotides: 6. The CDR3 is 12 amino acids. The CDR3 region is CSASGRGNEQFF. In DNA, the CDR3 is TGCAGTGCGAGTGGGCGGGGGAATGAGCAGTTCTTC.

This clonotype was counted only a few times. The rearrangement links TRBV2 to TRBJ2-7; no definite D call. V shed 4 bases and J shed 5 bases, with 9 bases lying between them. The CDR3 length is 12 residues. CDR1 and CDR2 (germline): SNHLY, FYNNEI. The DNA for the CDR3 is TGTGCCAGCAGTGTTAGCAGAAACGAGCAGTACTTC. Amino acid sequence: CASSVSRNEQYF.

The chain couples TRBV29-1 to TRBJ2-5; tentatively, D is TRBD2 (6 bases). The germline V and J ends were trimmed by 1 base and 3 bases, with 18 bases remaining between them. This CDR3 is 16 amino acids long. Germline lookup yields CDR1 SQVTM and CDR2 ANQGSEA. The CDR3 DNA reads TGCAGCGTTGAAGGAGTCGAGTGGGCGGGAAAAGAGACCCAGTACTTC. Its translation is CSVEGVEWAGKETQYF.